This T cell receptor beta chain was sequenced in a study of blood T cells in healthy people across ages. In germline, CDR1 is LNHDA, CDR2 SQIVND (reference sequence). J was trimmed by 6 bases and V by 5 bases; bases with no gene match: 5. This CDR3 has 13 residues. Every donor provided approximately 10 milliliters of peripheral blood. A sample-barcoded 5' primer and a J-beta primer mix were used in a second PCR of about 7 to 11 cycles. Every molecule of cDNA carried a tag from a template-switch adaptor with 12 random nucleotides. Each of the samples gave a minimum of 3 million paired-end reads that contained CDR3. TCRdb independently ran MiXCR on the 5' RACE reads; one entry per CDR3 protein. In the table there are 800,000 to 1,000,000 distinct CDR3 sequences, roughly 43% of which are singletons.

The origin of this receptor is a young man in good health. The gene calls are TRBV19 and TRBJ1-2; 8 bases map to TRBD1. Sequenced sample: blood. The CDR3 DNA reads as TGTGCCAGTAGTTTCAGGGGGCAGGATGGCTACACCTTC. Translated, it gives CASSFRGQDGYTF.